This T cell receptor (beta chain) was recorded in a study of T cell repertoires in aging, cancer and after chemotherapy (dated by TCRdb to about 2019). Broadly, across the study: The donors fell into six age groups ranging from 30 or younger to 70 or older, and each group had at least three individuals. Paired pre- and post-chemotherapy samples in the solid tumor group came from brain tumor (glioblastoma) patients receiving temozolomide-based therapy. A cohort of 218 cancer patients (approximately 92 with hematological and 110 to 140 with solid cancers) was assembled, and 100 or so healthy donors were included as a reference group. Peripheral blood TCR beta repertoires from healthy donors and cancer patients were profiled to examine immunoaging and T cell reconstitution after chemotherapy. The full dataset contained several million TCR reads. Results and caveats for the whole study, not just this receptor: Significantly lower blood TCR diversity and higher clonality were observed in untreated patients with hematological or solid cancers than in age-matched healthy donors. Declining TCR diversity with age in healthy donors was mainly explained by loss of richness; in cancer patients, loss of evenness also contributed. In both cancer cohorts, the median generation probability rose over the chemotherapy interval, which suggests that the repertoire was reconstituted through rebound thymic output. According to the authors, the repertoire data do not permit conclusions about immunological memory after chemotherapy.

This clonotype is deemed medium-sized (0.01 to 0.1%). Its antigen is currently not known. There are no base qualities to consult, and no much larger clone falls within one base. The V end loses 5 bases and the J end loses 1 base, and a stretch of 11 bases separates them. CDR1 and CDR2, per the germline V gene, are MNHNS and SASEGT. Taken from cysteine to phenylalanine, the CDR3 has 14 residues. Only the CDR3 part of the read is kept: 42 bases, read in frame from the first base. Rearranged TRB sequences spanning V, D and J segments were amplified in a multiplex touch-down PCR with a mixed TRB-A/B primer pool. Illumina adapters and sample indices were attached to the amplicons in two consecutive PCR reactions using Phusion HS II polymerase. The amplicons were purified from gel with the NucleoSpin Gel and PCR Clean-up kit and then assessed with Qubit and an Agilent 2100 Bioanalyzer. The libraries were sequenced on an Illumina MiSeq with 600-cycle, single-indexed, paired-end runs. As for how the authors treated the data: MiXCR versions 2.12 and 3.0.5 were used to process TRB sequences. Each unique CDR3 nucleotide sequence was treated as one clone, and only productive sequences with two or more reads were kept. Shannon diversity, evenness, clonality (one minus evenness), and alpha-parameterized diversity profiles from alpha 0 to 5 were included as repertoire metrics. Generation probabilities of clones in paired pre- and post-chemotherapy samples were computed with the IGoR algorithm. TCRdb reprocessed the public reads (quality trimming at Q25 with fastp, clone calling with MiXCR) and kept in-frame beta chains. CDR3 protein duplicates are merged, each entry listing the most common genes and DNA. The V and J calls were determined by TCRdb, not by the authors. This sample holds about 1,900 distinct CDR3 sequences; 17% were observed only once. The ten largest clones take up around 30% of the sample.

TCR beta rearrangements were amplified from genomic DNA extracted from peripheral blood rather than from sorted cells or RNA. The chain joins TRBV6-1 to TRBJ1-1; the D gene lacks a confident call. The sequencing input was blood. This sequence originates from a human donor with a solid tumor. In nucleotide form, the sequence is TGTGCCAGCAGTCGGGTCGGAGGGAACACTGAAGCTTTCTTT. It translates as CASSRVGGNTEAFF.